This T cell receptor (beta chain) was captured by sequencing in a study of CD8 T cells in ankylosing spondylitis. Regarding the study as a whole: Within matched ankylosing spondylitis synovial fluid, disease-linked clones were reportedly significantly enriched. Both synovial fluid and blood in reactive arthritis had previously been reported to carry some motif variants. Characteristic, it appeared, of ankylosing spondylitis blood was a TCR beta motif of about eight highly homologous variants.

A quantitative 5'-RACE method, one with molecular barcodes, was used to make TCR beta libraries. TCRdb used MiXCR to reprocess the 5' RACE reads, holding one entry per CDR3 protein. The sample has around 250,000 distinct CDR3 sequences; about 10% are singletons. This clonotype has a count of ten or more. What it binds is unknown. The CDR3 covers 12 residues. Germline trimming cut 4 bases from V and 6 bases from J; bases unmatched to any gene: 0. Per the germline V gene, CDR1 is MNHNS and CDR2 is SASEGT. The chain links TRBV6-1 to TRBJ2-3; 8 positions match TRBD1. The sequence came from a male donor with ankylosing spondylitis or in good health (not recorded which). The specimen sequenced was blood, either unsorted or a sorted T cell fraction (not recorded which). CDR3 nucleotides: TGTGCCAGCAGTGGACAGGGGGATACGCAGTATTTT. Its protein is CASSGQGDTQYF.